Below are 12 T cell receptor beta chains sequenced from a single sample in a study of post-analysis software for immune sequencing data. Study-wide results and limits: The study found TRBV5-6, TRBV5-1 and TRBV20-1 among five TRBV segments more frequent in patients than controls.

The authors incorporated unique molecular identifiers into the TCR beta cDNA libraries. In TCRdb, the PCR reads were re-called with MiXCR into one record per CDR3 protein. The sample contains about 180,000 distinct CDR3 sequences, 30% of which appear only once. For these TCRs, the target antigens are not known. The material sequenced was blood. The source of these receptors is a girl aged 10 to 17 with multiple sclerosis.

This clonotype was found many times. The V call is TRBV27, the J call TRBJ2-7, with a possible D match to TRBD2 (6 bases). With 5 bases removed from V and 5 bases from J, the gap between germline ends came to 16 bases. From germline, CDR1 is MNHEY and CDR2 SMNVEV (reference sequence). This CDR3 has 14 amino acids. The CDR3 region is CASSPSSSVHEQYF. In DNA, the CDR3 is TGTGCCAGCAGTCCCTCCTCTAGCGTCCACGAGCAGTACTTC.

As to this clonotype: A much larger clone sits a single nucleotide away, making a read error possible. This rearrangement joins TRBV28 to TRBJ2-3; a possible D gene is TRBD2 (5 bases). The CDR3 sequence is 14 residues long. Germline loops: CDR1 MDHEN, CDR2 SYDVKM. Deletions cut 6 bases from V and 7 bases from J, with 17 bases between. The CDR3 spells CASRLAGKLNTQYF. CDR3 in DNA: TGTGCCAGCAGGTTGGCCGGGAAACTAAATACGCAGTATTTT.

This chain uses TRBV5-1 with TRBJ2-3; TRBD2 matches 8 bases. After removal of 3 bases from V and 4 bases from J, the junction contained 1 base not matched to a gene. The CDR3 loop spans 13 amino acids. Germline V gene data show CDR1 as SGHRS and CDR2 as YFSETQ. CDR3 amino acids: CASSSREADTQYF. The CDR3 DNA is TGCGCCAGCAGCTCGCGGGAGGCAGATACGCAGTATTTT.

This clonotype was observed many times. Here the CDR3 reads CASRDGLRQGRSYEQYF. The CDR3 region has the DNA TGTGCCAGCAGAGACGGGCTGAGACAGGGCCGTTCCTACGAGCAGTACTTC. V is TRBV12-3 or TRBV12-4 and J is TRBJ2-7; 7 bases align to TRBD1. The CDR3 is made up of 17 amino acids. After removal of 6 bases from V and 1 base from J, the junction contained 15 bases not matched to a gene.

This clonotype has only a few counts. The rearrangement links TRBV19 to TRBJ1-2; D call uncertain. Germline V CDR1 and CDR2: LNHDA, SQIVND (reference sequence). The length of the CDR3 is 14 residues. V lost 2 bases, J lost 3 bases, and 10 bases lay in between. The CDR3 coding sequence is TGTGCCAGTAGTATATCGGGGATGTACTATGGCTACACCTTC. This encodes CASSISGMYYGYTF.

This chain links TRBV24-1 with TRBJ1-5, with a weak D call TRBD1 (6 bases). The germline V gene has CDR1 KGHDR and CDR2 SFDVKD. The CDR3 runs to 12 residues. Trimming took 8 bases from V and 5 from J, leaving 9 bases between them. CDR3 sequence reads: CATTPGDQPQHF. The DNA of the CDR3 is TGTGCCACCACCCCAGGGGATCAGCCCCAGCATTTT.

Worth noting for this clonotype: A much larger clone sits a single nucleotide away, making a read error possible. The chain uses TRBV4-1 and TRBJ1-2; D not certain. This CDR3 contains 16 residues. V was cut by 8 bases and J by 3 bases, with 22 bases left in between. Germline assignment: CDR1 MGHRA and CDR2 YSYEKL. The CDR3 DNA follows: TGCGCCAGCGGGCGCGCGGGGTACCCTACTTACTATGGCTACACCTTC. Encoded protein: CASGRAGYPTYYGYTF.

J is TRBJ2-3 and V is TRBV13; D may be TRBD2 (5 bases). V was pared by 0 bases and J by 7 bases, with 20 bases between. Germline V gene sequence: CDR1 PRHDT, CDR2 FYEKMQ (reference sequence). This CDR3 contains 17 residues. The CDR3 spells CASSLGTQRSEGHTQYF. CDR3 in DNA: TGTGCCAGCAGCTTAGGCACGCAGCGGTCAGAAGGGCATACGCAGTATTTT.

This clonotype was recorded only once. The chain uses TRBV7-8 and TRBJ2-7; tentatively, D is TRBD2 (6 bases). There are 14 residues in the CDR3. V was pared by 3 bases and J by 2 bases, with 11 bases between. From germline, CDR1 is SGHVS and CDR2 FQNEAQ. In nucleotides, the CDR3 is TGTGCCAGCAGCTTCCGGGACTTCCCCTACGAGCAGTACTTC. It codes for CASSFRDFPYEQYF.

The CDR3 coding sequence is TGTGCCAGCAGTGCCCTCGGCCCTTGGGCTGAGCAGTTCTTC. Translating gives CASSALGPWAEQFF. The chain is built from TRBV6-2 or TRBV6-3 and TRBJ2-1; D unresolved. CDR1 MNHEY and CDR2 SVGEGT come from the germline V gene. Trimming took 5 bases from V and 9 from J, leaving 17 bases between them. The CDR3 spans 14 residues.

With regard to this clonotype: A read error may explain this, as a much larger clone is one base away. J is TRBJ1-1 and V is TRBV7-2; no definite D call. Trimming removed 4 bases from V and 4 bases from J, with 7 bases in between. The CDR3 covers 12 residues. From germline, CDR1 is SGHTA and CDR2 FQGNSA. The CDR3 region has the DNA TGTGCCAGCAGCTCGTGGATCACTGAAGCTTTCTTT. Amino acids: CASSSWITEAFF.

This clonotype was counted only a few times. The genes are TRBV14 and TRBJ2-7; 12 positions agree with TRBD2. Germline CDR1 is SGHDN and CDR2 is FVKESK. The length of the CDR3 is 17 residues. The V gene end was trimmed by 4 bases and the J gene end by 4 bases; junction bases not matched to a gene: 11. Here the CDR3 DNA reads TGTGCCAGCAGCCCTAGCGGGAGGGGGCACCGAGGGTACGAGCAGTACTTC. Translated: CASSPSGRGHRGYEQYF.